This T cell receptor (beta chain) came from a study of neoadjuvant anti-PD-1 for oral cavity cancer. Study-wide context: Nivolumab at 3 mg/kg was mostly given biweekly, three to four doses, pre-surgery. Around day 43, patients without progression received a fourth nivolumab dose before surgery.

The V segment lost 4 bases and the J segment 3 bases; nucleotides outside the gene matches: 8. The CDR3 is 15 amino acids. Per germline, CDR1 LGHNA and CDR2 YNFKEQ. Using immunoSEQ multiplex PCR, the repertoire was profiled, and TCRdb retains in-frame clones only, with some absent. The profile covers approximately 17,000 clones, with roughly 69% appearing a single time and approximately 2.4% taken by the ten largest. Stage II-IVA oral cavity squamous cell carcinoma was new and untreated by systemic or radiation therapy. V and J are TRBV4-2 and TRBJ2-7; 8 bases align to TRBD1. The TCR originated in a person aged 35-79 years with oral cavity squamous cell carcinoma. The specimen comprised PBMCs, sampled before nivolumab (anti-PD-1) treatment. Here the CDR3 reads CASSPGTGDLYEQYF. The CDR3 DNA is TGTGCCAGCAGCCCGGGGACAGGCGACCTCTACGAGCAGTACTTC.